Listed below are T cell receptor beta chains from one sample, sequenced in a study of OX40 agonist ivuxolimab in advanced cancers. The table came from immunoSEQ multiplex PCR; TCRdb's copy has only in-frame clones and leaves some out. The sample has about 62,000 clones; 92% are singletons. The specimen comprised CD4+ or CD8+ T cells sorted from blood, sampled in a trial of the OX40 agonist ivuxolimab. The receptors stem from an adult with an advanced solid tumor such as melanoma, head and neck, liver or kidney cancer. Both conserved end residues are part of each CDR3. Fields, in order: V gene, clone size, D gene, J gene, CDR3 DNA, CDR3 protein. A D gene is named only where the DNA matches it firmly. Clone size is stated in some rows and not others, as once, few, many or a class when expanded.

>TRBV27|-|-|TRBJ2-2
TGTGCCAGCCGTTTGTTGGGGGCTACTGGGGAGCTGTTTTTT
CASRLLGATGELFF
>TRBV7-2|-|-|TRBJ1-1
TGTGCCAGCAGCTTTAATTCGGAGGCTTTCTTT
CASSFNSEAFF
>TRBV21-1|-|-|TRBJ1-3
TGTGCCAGCAGCAAATCGAGAAGGAATGAGCTTTACGGAAACACCATATATTTT
CASSKSRRNELYGNTIYF
>TRBV27|-|-|TRBJ2-1
TGTGCCAGCAGTCCCTACGGGGATGAGCAGTTCTTC
CASSPYGDEQFF
>TRBV6-1|-|-|TRBJ1-4
TGTGCCAGCAGTGAATGGCCGGGAACGGATGAAAAACTGTTTTTT
CASSEWPGTDEKLFF
>TRBV19|once|-|TRBJ1-3
TGTGCCAGTAGTATAGTAGTCTCTGGAAACACCATATATTTT
CASSIVVSGNTIYF
>TRBV5-1|-|-|TRBJ1-6
TGCGCCAGCAGCTCGCTTTGGTGGGGGAGCTCCTATAATTCACCCCTCCACTTT
CASSSLWWGSSYNSPLHF
>TRBV7-9|-|-|TRBJ2-5
TGTGCCAGCAGCTTACCGCGCATCGGGGTCGGTGGAGAGACCCAGTACTTC
CASSLPRIGVGGETQYF
>TRBV2|-|-|TRBJ1-1
TGTGCCAGCCTCGGCACTGAAGCTTTCTTT
CASLGTEAFF
>TRBV5-1|-|-|TRBJ2-7
TGCGCCAGCAGCTTGGGGGGAGAACTCGAGCAGTACTTC
CASSLGGELEQYF